One sample yielded the 24 T cell receptor beta chains listed below, sequenced in a study of OX40 agonist ivuxolimab in advanced cancers. Produced via immunoSEQ multiplex PCR; TCRdb's table is partial and in-frame only. The table shows under 100,000 clones, with under 90% occurring only once. The specimen was CD4+ or CD8+ T cells sorted from blood, collected in a trial of the OX40 agonist ivuxolimab. These receptors were collected from an adult with an advanced solid tumor such as melanoma, head and neck, liver or kidney cancer.

The chain couples TRBV11-1 to TRBJ2-5; 8 nucleotides align to TRBD1. V shed 5 bases and J 4 bases; nucleotides not matched to a gene: 3. Germline V gives CDR1 SGHAT, CDR2 FQDESV (reference sequence). CDR3 length equals 13 residues. This chain's CDR3 is CASSDRGGETQYF. For the CDR3, the DNA is TGTGCCAGCAGCGACAGGGGCGGAGAGACCCAGTACTTC.

V and J are TRBV19 and TRBJ2-2, with D perhaps matching TRBD1 (6 bases). CDR1 LNHDA and CDR2 SQIVND come from the germline V gene (reference sequence). This CDR3 has 14 residues. V was pared by 9 bases and J by 7 bases, with 18 bases between. CDR3 loop: CASQGSGSGGELFF. For the CDR3, the DNA is TGTGCCAGCCAGGGGTCCGGGTCGGGCGGGGAGCTGTTTTTT. Together with reference TRBV19 and TRBJ2-2, the CDR3 gives the full variable domain: DGGITQSPKYLFRKEGQNVTLSCEQNLNHDAMYWYRQDPGQGLRLIYYSQIVNDFQKGDIAEGYSVSREKKESFPLTVTSAQKNPTAFYLCASQGSGSGGELFFGEGSRLTVL.

The CDR3 region is CASSPLIGNSPLHF. CDR3 nucleotides: TGTGCCAGCAGCCCTCTAATAGGGAATTCACCCCTCCACTTT. The chain couples TRBV11-2 to TRBJ1-6; the D is unclear. CDR3 size: 14 residues. Germline lookup yields CDR1 SGHAT and CDR2 FQNNGV. The V end was cut by 5 bases, the J end by 7 bases, with 12 bases between.

V gene TRBV28 combines with J gene TRBJ1-2, with D maybe TRBD1 (5 bases). CDR3 length: 18 residues. Germline V gives CDR1 MDHEN, CDR2 SYDVKM. The V end lost 3 bases, the J end lost 5 bases, and 25 bases lay between the germline ends. The CDR3 region is CASSLGSRQSRGKYGYTF. The CDR3 DNA is TGTGCCAGCAGTTTGGGGTCCAGACAGTCGCGAGGAAAATATGGCTACACCTTC.

The rearrangement uses TRBV27 and TRBJ2-7; no definite D call. Germline CDR1 and CDR2: MNHEY and SMNVEV (reference sequence). Trimming removed 0 bases at V and 3 bases at J, with 6 bases between. The CDR3 covers 13 residues. The CDR3, as DNA: TGTGCCAGCAGTTTATCCCCCGGCTACGAGCAGTACTTC. This encodes CASSLSPGYEQYF.

The chain links TRBV28 to TRBJ1-5; maybe TRBD1 (6 bases). CDR1 and CDR2 from the germline V gene are MDHEN and SYDVKM. The CDR3 loop spans 15 amino acids. The V and J ends lost 9 bases and 3 bases respectively, with 18 bases between them. CDR3 amino acids: CASRGDNLPNQPQHF. The CDR3 DNA is TGTGCCAGTCGGGGGGACAACCTCCCCAATCAGCCCCAGCATTTT.

CDR3: CASSQGARGNFNQPQHF. The CDR3 bases are TGCGCCAGCAGCCAAGGGGCAAGGGGGAATTTCAATCAGCCCCAGCATTTT. This chain connects TRBV4-1 to TRBJ1-5; D is possibly TRBD1 (6 bases). Trimming pared 1 base from V and 3 bases from J, leaving 16 bases between. Germline V CDR1 and CDR2: MGHRA, YSYEKL. This CDR3 has 17 residues.

This chain joins TRBV5-1 and TRBJ2-1; no reliable D call. Germline V lookup: CDR1 SGHRS, CDR2 YFSETQ. The CDR3 is 12 residues long. Trimming shortened V by 0 bases and J by 5 bases, and 3 bases separated the two germline ends. The CDR3 loop reads CASSLENNEQFF. DNA of the CDR3: TGCGCCAGCAGCTTGGAGAACAATGAGCAGTTCTTC.

The gene calls are TRBV28 and TRBJ2-6; 7 positions agree with TRBD1. Germline CDR1 is MDHEN and CDR2 is SYDVKM. This CDR3 has 17 residues. V dropped 8 bases and J dropped 0; count of bases not matched to a gene: 10. The CDR3 reads CASRHGTDSSGANVLTF. The CDR3 DNA follows: TGTGCCAGCCGGCATGGGACAGACAGCTCTGGGGCCAACGTCCTGACTTTC.

V and J are TRBV6-6 and TRBJ2-7, with 7 nucleotides matching TRBD1. The CDR3 has 14 amino acids. The germline CDR1 and CDR2 sequences are MNHNY and SVGAGI (reference sequence). V was pared by 10 bases and J by 0 bases, with 9 bases of the junction left unmatched. This chain's CDR3 is CATLDRHDSYEQYF. The CDR3 nucleotides are TGTGCCACCTTGGACAGGCACGACTCCTACGAGCAGTACTTC.

The CDR3 coding sequence is TGTGCCAGCAGCTTTTTCCAGCCGAACACTGAAGCTTTCTTT. It translates to CASSFFQPNTEAFF. V is TRBV7-2 and J is TRBJ1-1, with D unclear. Deletions cut 3 bases from V and 1 base from J, with 9 bases between. In germline, CDR1 is SGHTA, CDR2 FQGNSA. This CDR3 region has 14 residues.

This clone was seen a single time. This chain connects TRBV19 to TRBJ2-2; maybe TRBD1 (5 bases). Germline CDR1 and CDR2: LNHDA and SQIVND (reference sequence). The ends were cut back, 6 bases at V and 7 bases at J, with 18 bases in the middle. This CDR3 has 15 amino acids. CDR3 DNA: TGTGCCAGTAGCAAAAATTTCAGGGTTTACGGGGAGCTGTTTTTT. As protein: CASSKNFRVYGELFF.

V gene TRBV6-8 combines with J gene TRBJ2-7; either TRBD1 or TRBD2 may fit D (5 bases each). V gave up 6 bases and J gave up 0 bases, with 24 bases separating them. Germline assignment: CDR1 MNHGY and CDR2 SAAAGT. The CDR3 spans 18 residues. The CDR3 coding sequence is TGTGCCAGCAGCCGGAGGTGGGGCAGAGCGACCAACTCCTACGAGCAGTACTTC. Residues: CASSRRWGRATNSYEQYF.

V is TRBV5-1 and J is TRBJ2-7; no definite D call. From germline, CDR1 is SGHRS and CDR2 YFSETQ. Trimming took 5 bases from V and 4 from J, leaving 13 bases between them. CDR3 length equals 13 residues. The CDR3 bases are TGCGCCAGCAGGGAAGGGATGGAATACGAGCAGTACTTC. As protein: CASREGMEYEQYF.

The CDR3 loop reads CASSYSTGTGVYEQYF. Here the CDR3 DNA reads TGTGCCAGCAGTTACTCGACCGGGACAGGGGTCTACGAGCAGTACTTC. This sequence joins TRBV6-5 and TRBJ2-7; 10 bases are shared with TRBD1. The germline gives CDR1 MNHEY, CDR2 SVGAGI. The trim removed 0 bases at V and 3 bases at J, leaving 5 bases unmatched. The CDR3 has 16 residues.

This clone was recorded a few times. The chain combines TRBV4-2 with TRBJ1-4; D gene unclear. The germline CDR1 and CDR2 sequences are LGHNA and YNFKEQ. This CDR3 contains 15 residues. V lost 0 bases and J 7 bases, leaving 12 bases between the germline ends. CDR3 in amino acids: CASSQDGRGGEKLFF. CDR3 DNA sequence: TGTGCCAGCAGCCAAGATGGGCGTGGCGGTGAAAAACTGTTTTTT.

The chain employs TRBV18 and TRBJ2-7; 10 bases are a match to TRBD2. Per the germline V gene, CDR1 is KGHSH and CDR2 is LQKENI. The CDR3 is 17 residues long. V trimming: 0 bases; J trimming: 5 bases; junction bases outside the gene matches: 10. This chain's CDR3 is CASSPPTSSGSTHEQYF. CDR3 bases: TGTGCCAGCTCACCACCCACTTCTAGCGGGAGTACCCACGAGCAGTACTTC. Supplemented by reference TRBV18 and TRBJ2-7, the full variable domain reads NAGVMQNPRHLVRRRGQEARLRCSPMKGHSHVYWYRQLPEEGLKFMVYLQKENIIDESGMPKERFSAEFPKEGPSILRIQQVVRGDSAAYFCASSPPTSSGSTHEQYFGPGTRLTVT.

This clone was found a few times. The V and J genes are TRBV2 and TRBJ2-2, with D hard to call. Germline loops: CDR1 SNHLY, CDR2 FYNNEI. Trimming removed 6 bases at V and 4 bases at J, with 9 bases between. The CDR3 is 13 amino acids. The CDR3 DNA reads TGTGCCAGCAGATTTGATCCCACCGGGGAGCTGTTTTTT. The encoded protein is CASRFDPTGELFF.

V usage is TRBV7-2 and J usage is TRBJ1-2; the match to TRBD1 covers 9 bases. The CDR3 consists of 13 residues. Germline V gene lookup returns CDR1 SGHTA and CDR2 FQGNSA. The junction had 6 bases not matched to a gene; V was cut back by 5 bases and J by 8 bases. The CDR3 is CASSPRTGEGYTF. The CDR3 nucleotides read TGTGCCAGCAGCCCCCGGACAGGGGAAGGCTACACCTTC.

The chain recombines TRBV6-6 with TRBJ1-2; TRBD1 matches at 11 bases. Germline lookup yields CDR1 MNHNY and CDR2 SVGAGI (reference sequence). The trim removed 5 bases at V and 4 bases at J, leaving 9 bases unmatched. This CDR3 has 16 amino acids. The CDR3 sequence: CASSKGQGGLGYGYTF. As DNA, the CDR3 is TGTGCCAGCAGTAAGGGACAGGGGGGCCTCGGCTATGGCTACACCTTC.

This clone was seen more than once but under ten times. The chain's CDR3 is CASSFSPSGANVLTF. The CDR3 region has the DNA TGTGCCAGCAGCTTTTCGCCCTCTGGGGCCAACGTCCTGACTTTC. This chain joins TRBV5-6 and TRBJ2-6, with unresolved D. Germline V gene lookup returns CDR1 SGHDT and CDR2 YYEEEE. CDR3 length: 15 residues. V lost 2 bases and J lost 0, with 6 bases in between.

The rearrangement joins TRBV5-1 to TRBJ2-2; TRBD1 is a possible D gene (6 bases). The germline V gene encodes CDR1 SGHRS and CDR2 YFSETQ. The V end lost 0 bases, the J end lost 3 bases, and 12 bases lay between the germline ends. The CDR3 consists of 16 residues. The CDR3 coding sequence is TGCGCCAGCAGCTTGGCTGCAGGGGCGCACACCGGGGAGCTGTTTTTT. This codes for CASSLAAGAHTGELFF.

This chain connects TRBV4-1 to TRBJ2-7; D might be TRBD2 (7 bases). The CDR3 covers 15 residues. Germline-derived CDR1 and CDR2 are MGHRA and YSYEKL. The V gene lost 4 bases and the J gene lost 3 bases, with 16 bases spanning the gap. CDR3 residues: CASSPRGGLGYEQYF. CDR3 nucleotide sequence: TGCGCCAGCAGCCCGAGGGGGGGGCTGGGCTACGAGCAGTACTTC.

The chain links TRBV19 to TRBJ2-7; D possibly corresponds to TRBD1 (6 bases). V dropped 9 bases and J dropped 2 bases, with 17 bases sitting between them. CDR1 and CDR2 (germline): LNHDA, SQIVND (reference sequence). The CDR3 is made up of 14 amino acids. The CDR3 loop reads CASKITTGTYEQYF. Here the CDR3 DNA reads TGTGCCAGCAAAATAACGACAGGCACCTACGAGCAGTACTTC.